The 17 T cell receptor beta chains reported below all come from one sample, sequenced in a study of blood T cell repertoires in COVID-19. The repertoire was sequenced with immunoSEQ multiplex PCR; TCRdb's copy has only in-frame clones and lacks some. Altogether around 160,000 clones are present, approximately 80% being singletons, with the ten largest covering over 10%. The specimen was peripheral blood. The source is a man in his sixties with active or convalescent COVID-19.

The chain recombines TRBV29-1 with TRBJ2-7; TRBD1 aligns across 7 bases. Trimming removed 6 bases from V and 0 bases from J; junction bases left unmatched: 5. The CDR3 loop spans 13 amino acids. The germline V gene encodes CDR1 SQVTM and CDR2 ANQGSEA. Written as DNA, the CDR3 is TGCAGCGTGAGGGACAGTAGCTCCTACGAGCAGTACTTC. Amino acid sequence: CSVRDSSSYEQYF.

The chain carries TRBV6-1 and TRBJ2-7; D not resolved. The germline V gene encodes CDR1 MNHNS and CDR2 SASEGT. This CDR3 contains 13 residues. V lost 5 bases, J lost 2 bases, and 10 bases lay in between. CDR3 sequence reads: CASSLGPPYEQYF. CDR3 nucleotides: TGTGCCAGCAGTTTGGGCCCGCCCTACGAGCAGTACTTC.

This rearrangement joins TRBV2 to TRBJ2-4, with 7 bases lining up with TRBD1. The junction had 12 bases not matched to a gene; V was cut back by 6 bases and J by 7 bases. CDR1 is SNHLY and CDR2 is FYNNEI in the germline V gene. The CDR3 length is 15 residues. CDR3 nucleotides: TGTGCCAGCAGCGGTAGAGACAGGGCTTTGAACATTCAGTACTTC. Its protein product is CASSGRDRALNIQYF.

The genes are TRBV4-1 and TRBJ2-1, with 10 nucleotides matching TRBD2. Germline assignment: CDR1 MGHRA and CDR2 YSYEKL. J was trimmed by 8 bases and V by 3 bases; bases with no gene match: 10. The CDR3 totals 16 residues. The CDR3 loop is CASSQLSGRAGDEQFF. CDR3 DNA: TGCGCCAGCAGCCAGTTAAGCGGGAGGGCCGGGGATGAGCAGTTCTTC.

The chain carries TRBV7-9 and TRBJ1-5; D is ambiguous. The CDR3 is 15 amino acids. V was cut by 1 base and J by 7 bases, with 14 bases left in between. Per the germline V gene, CDR1 is SEHNR and CDR2 is FQNEAQ (reference sequence). The CDR3 DNA reads as TGTGCCAGCAGCTTAGAAACCCCGCGCGGGCAGCCCCAGCATTTT. It encodes CASSLETPRGQPQHF.

The CDR3 region is CASSRQGDNGYTF. CDR3 sequence (DNA): TGTGCCAGCAGTCGACAGGGGGACAATGGCTACACCTTC. The rearrangement joins TRBV6-5 to TRBJ1-2; TRBD1 agrees at 9 bases. V lost 5 bases, J lost 6 bases, and 4 bases stayed unmatched. CDR1 is MNHEY and CDR2 is SVGAGI in the germline V gene. This CDR3 has 13 residues.

The chain joins TRBV3-1 (or the pseudogene TRBV3-2) to TRBJ2-7; 14 positions agree with TRBD2. There are 16 residues in the CDR3. Per the germline V gene, CDR1 is LGHDT and CDR2 is YNNKEL (reference sequence). Trimming took 4 bases from V and 7 from J; bases not matched to a gene: 9. CDR3 amino acids: CASSPTSGRARDEQYF. For the CDR3, the DNA is TGTGCCAGCAGCCCGACTAGCGGGAGGGCTCGGGATGAGCAGTACTTC.

V and J are TRBV19 and TRBJ2-2, with a weak D call TRBD2 (6 bases). Germline values: CDR1 LNHDA, CDR2 SQIVND (reference sequence). The CDR3 has 14 amino acids. Trimming took off 9 bases at V and 5 bases at J, with 16 bases between the two ends. The CDR3, as DNA: TGTGCCAGCAGACTAGAGAGGAGTACCGGGGAGCTGTTTTTT. It translates to CASRLERSTGELFF. The entire variable domain, with the rest obtained from reference TRBV19 and TRBJ2-2, is as follows: DGGITQSPKYLFRKEGQNVTLSCEQNLNHDAMYWYRQDPGQGLRLIYYSQIVNDFQKGDIAEGYSVSREKKESFPLTVTSAQKNPTAFYLCASRLERSTGELFFGEGSRLTVL.

The chain combines TRBV2 with TRBJ2-7; D is perhaps TRBD1 (6 bases). Trimming cost V 4 bases and J 2 bases, with 12 bases left between them. Germline V gene sequence: CDR1 SNHLY, CDR2 FYNNEI. CDR3 length: 14 residues. The CDR3 loop is CASSVEQGPYEQYF. The CDR3 DNA reads TGTGCCAGCAGTGTGGAACAGGGCCCCTACGAGCAGTACTTC. The full variable domain, completed using reference TRBV2 and TRBJ2-7, is EPEVTQTPSHQVTQMGQEVILRCVPISNHLYFYWYRQILGQKVEFLVSFYNNEISEKSEIFDDQFSVERPDGSNFTLKIRSTKLEDSAMYFCASSVEQGPYEQYFGPGTRLTVT.

The V gene is TRBV27, the J gene TRBJ2-1; TRBD1 might be the D (5 bases). Germline V lookup: CDR1 MNHEY, CDR2 SMNVEV (reference sequence). Trimming left V 1 base short and J 7 bases short, with 17 bases between. The CDR3 extends over 16 amino acids. This chain's CDR3 is CASSLFWGQGTNEQFF. CDR3 coding DNA: TGTGCCAGCAGTTTATTTTGGGGCCAGGGTACTAATGAGCAGTTCTTC.

As for this clone: A much bigger clone sits one base away, suggesting this may be a read error. The same CDR3 is also encoded by other DNA sequences in this sample. The chain combines TRBV12-3 or TRBV12-4 with TRBJ1-2; 7 nucleotides line up with TRBD1. This CDR3 is 13 amino acids long. CDR3 in amino acids: CASSLGQNYGYTF. Here the CDR3 DNA reads TGTGCTAGCAGTTTGGGACAGAACTATGGCTACACCTTC.

The chain employs TRBV28 and TRBJ1-4; D uncertain. V was pared by 5 bases and J by 1 base, with 8 bases between. Germline loops: CDR1 MDHEN, CDR2 SYDVKM. The CDR3 is 14 residues long. CDR3 protein: CASSTRKTNEKLFF. CDR3 nucleotide sequence: TGTGCCAGCAGTACCAGGAAAACTAATGAAAAACTGTTTTTT.

As concerns this clone: At the DNA level, this CDR3 is encoded by other sequences in the same sample as well. J is TRBJ1-6 and V is TRBV28; 8 positions agree with TRBD1. V lost 6 bases and J lost 7; bases outside the gene matches: 5. The length of the CDR3 is 14 residues. Germline-derived CDR1 and CDR2 are MDHEN and SYDVKM. CDR3 nucleotides: TGTGCCAGCAGGGCGGACAGGGACAATTCACCCCTCCACTTT. It is translated as CASRADRDNSPLHF.

In this sample, this clone turned up a few times. The chain recombines TRBV6-6 with TRBJ1-3; possibly TRBD1 for D (6 bases). Germline CDR1 and CDR2: MNHNY and SVGAGI (reference sequence). Trimming cost V 5 bases and J 4 bases, with 21 bases left between them. This CDR3 region has 17 residues. CDR3 loop: CASSPPGVSGAGNTIYF. The CDR3 DNA is TGTGCCAGCAGTCCCCCAGGGGTCTCCGGGGCAGGAAACACCATATATTTT.

V is TRBV7-2 and J is TRBJ2-7; 10 nucleotides match TRBD1. V lost 5 bases and J lost 5; bases outside the gene matches: 6. The germline V gene has CDR1 SGHTA and CDR2 FQGNSA. This CDR3 spans 14 amino acids. CDR3 sequence: CASSARQGANEQYF. In nucleotides, the CDR3 is TGTGCCAGCAGCGCCCGACAGGGGGCCAACGAGCAGTACTTC. Filled out from reference TRBV7-2 and TRBJ2-7, the complete variable domain reads GAGVSQSPSNKVTEKGKDVELRCDPISGHTALYWYRQSLGQGLEFLIYFQGNSAPDKSGLPSDRFSAERTGGSVSTLTIQRTQQEDSAVYLCASSARQGANEQYFGPGTRLTVT.

This clone occurred once. This chain links TRBV5-1 with TRBJ1-3; a weak D match, TRBD1 (5 bases). The CDR3 spans 15 residues. CDR1 is SGHRS, CDR2 YFSETQ, per germline. Trimming took 4 bases from V and 0 from J, leaving 11 bases between them. CDR3 in DNA: TGCGCCAGCAGCGCCACAGGTTTCTCTGGAAACACCATATATTTT. This encodes CASSATGFSGNTIYF.

V is TRBV7-9 and J is TRBJ1-1; D is unresolved. The CDR3 runs 15 residues. V was pared by 6 bases and J by 0 bases, with 14 bases between. Germline CDR1 reads SEHNR; CDR2 reads FQNEAQ (reference sequence). CDR3 coding DNA: TGTGCCAGCAGAGCGGGAGACCACATGAACACTGAAGCTTTCTTT. It is translated as CASRAGDHMNTEAFF.